The 10 T cell receptor beta chains below were found in one sample sequenced in a study of early T cells in non-severe SARS-CoV-2 infection. TCRdb analysed the 5' RACE reads with MiXCR anew, one entry per CDR3 protein. Altogether fewer than 85,000 distinct CDR3 sequences are present, 11% being singletons, with the ten largest covering approximately 12%. The starting material was whole blood, obtained at baseline. The receptors here all came from an adult who was a healthcare worker with PCR-confirmed SARS-CoV-2 infection or an uninfected control (not recorded which).

Regarding this clonotype: A read error is possible here, since a much larger clone lies one base away. This sequence joins TRBV5-1 and TRBJ1-1; unclear D gene. This CDR3 has 13 amino acids. The germline CDR1 and CDR2 sequences are SGHRS and YFSETQ. The CDR3 sequence is CASSFLSDYEAYF. The CDR3 DNA follows: TGCGCCAGCAGCTTTCTTTCTGACTATGAAGCTTACTTT.

This clonotype has ten or more counts. The chain recombines TRBV5-4 with TRBJ1-5, with 7 bases aligning to TRBD1. Germline CDR1 and CDR2: SGHNT and YYREEE (reference sequence). With 4 bases clipped from V and 3 bases from J, the junction kept 4 bases outside the gene matches. The CDR3 is 14 residues long. CDR3 in DNA: TGTGCCAGCAGCGTACAGGGGTTCAATCAGCCCCAGCATTTT. This encodes CASSVQGFNQPQHF.

The table lists this clonotype with many counts. The rearrangement uses TRBV12-3 or TRBV12-4 and TRBJ2-5; the D gene could be TRBD1 or TRBD2 (5 bases each). CDR3 size: 13 residues. Trimming pared 6 bases from V and 2 bases from J, leaving 10 bases between. This CDR3 is CASRAGTQETQYF. The CDR3 nucleotides are TGTGCCAGCAGAGCAGGGACGCAAGAGACCCAGTACTTC.

This clonotype was observed at least ten times. The CDR3 region is CASSSSDRANSPLHF. CDR3 nucleotides: TGTGCCAGCAGTTCATCGGACAGGGCCAATTCACCCCTCCACTTT. This chain connects TRBV7-2 to TRBJ1-6; TRBD1 aligns across 8 bases. This CDR3 has 15 residues. Germline V gives CDR1 SGHTA, CDR2 FQGNSA. Trimming at V came to 6 bases and at J to 7 bases, leaving 8 bases not matched to a gene. The full variable domain, in which reference TRBV7-2 and TRBJ1-6 provide the parts outside the CDR3, is GAGVSQSPSNKVTEKGKDVELRCDPISGHTALYWYRQSLGQGLEFLIYFQGNSAPDKSGLPSDRFSAERTGGSVSTLTIQRTQQEDSAVYLCASSSSDRANSPLHFGNGTRLTVT.

This clonotype was seen a handful of times. The V call is TRBV6-6, the J call TRBJ1-2; 8 bases are a match to TRBD1. Germline V lookup: CDR1 MNHNY, CDR2 SVGAGI (reference sequence). This CDR3 region has 13 residues. J was trimmed by 7 bases and V by 6 bases; bases with no gene match: 7. DNA for the CDR3: TGTGCCAGCAGCCAAAGACAGGGGTTTGGCTACACCTTC. Translating it yields CASSQRQGFGYTF.

This clonotype was seen more than once but under ten times. The chain links TRBV6-5 to TRBJ2-4, with a tentative D call TRBD1 (5 bases). The CDR3 covers 11 residues. With 10 bases removed from V and 4 bases from J, the gap between germline ends came to 8 bases. Germline-derived CDR1 and CDR2 are MNHEY and SVGAGI. The CDR3 here is CATHRKNIQYF. DNA of the CDR3: TGTGCCACACACAGGAAAAACATTCAGTACTTC.

The chain has TRBV7-9 and TRBJ2-1; 7 bases align to TRBD1. The CDR3 consists of 14 residues. Germline V gene sequence: CDR1 SEHNR, CDR2 FQNEAQ (reference sequence). Trimming cost V 4 bases and J 7 bases; bases outside gene matches: 7. The DNA for the CDR3 is TGTGCCAGCAGCTATGCCGGGACAGCTAATGAGCAGTTCTTC. Its translation: CASSYAGTANEQFF.

The chain is built from TRBV5-4 and TRBJ2-6; D gene unclear. V was shortened by 0 bases and J by 0 bases, with 7 bases between the two germline ends. CDR1 and CDR2 (germline): SGHNT, YYREEE (reference sequence). CDR3 length: 16 amino acids. In DNA form, the CDR3 reads TGTGCCAGCAGCTTGGGCGGCGGCTCTGGGGCCAACGTCCTGACTTTC. This translates into CASSLGGGSGANVLTF.

The rearrangement links TRBV5-1 to TRBJ1-6, with no clear D. V was shortened by 0 bases and J by 8 bases, with 9 bases between the two germline ends. CDR1 is SGHRS, CDR2 YFSETQ, per germline. The CDR3 is 14 residues long. CDR3 DNA sequence: TGCGCCAGCAGCTTGGGCCAGAACGATTCACCCCTCCACTTT. Residues: CASSLGQNDSPLHF.

This clonotype was observed a few times. This chain connects TRBV29-1 to TRBJ1-4, with D hard to call. Germline CDR1 reads SQVTM; CDR2 reads ANQGSEA. This CDR3 comprises 13 residues. The ends were cut back, 4 bases at V and 6 bases at J, with 12 bases in the middle. CDR3 bases: TGCAGCGTTGCTCGGACGACATATGAAAAACTGTTTTTT. The encoded protein is CSVARTTYEKLFF.